The source of this T cell receptor beta chain is a study of tumor and adjacent non-tumor tissue in lung cancer. Notes on the study in general: Patients with more diverse tumor TCRs had worse survival.

TCRbeta libraries were built with three rounds of nested PCR, modified from ARM-PCR. TCRdb ran MiXCR on the multiplex PCR reads and lists one entry per CDR3 protein. The top ten clones hold under 25% of a sample with about 120,000 distinct CDR3 sequences, 84% of them seen once. Concerning this clonotype itself: What it binds is not known.

RNA was extracted from bulk tissue without any cell sorting. Donors were chemotherapy-naive, newly diagnosed lung cancer surgical patients in China, August–late 2014. Sequencing input: lung tumor tissue. The source of this sequence is a man between 65 and 85 years old with non-small cell lung cancer.

The CDR3 DNA sequence: TGTGCCAGCAGCTGGGGGAATCGAGATACGCAGTATTTT. It codes for CASSWGNRDTQYF. The chain links TRBV11-1 to TRBJ2-3; D is perhaps TRBD1 or TRBD2 (5 bases each). The germline V and J ends were trimmed by 4 bases and 5 bases, with 10 bases remaining between them. Germline V gives CDR1 SGHAT, CDR2 FQDESV (reference sequence). There are 13 residues in the CDR3.